This T cell receptor (beta chain) was profiled in a study of shared clonotypes between healthy human individuals. For the study at large: The study enrolled two women and a few men aged 18 to 49. Study-level points and caveats: Non-shared clonotypes displayed generation probabilities falling below those of clonotypes present in all four donors.

In regard to this clone: The antigen is unknown.

V trimming: 0 bases; J trimming: 5 bases; junction bases outside the gene matches: 2. Per germline, CDR1 MNHNY and CDR2 SVGAGI (reference sequence). CDR3 length: 15 amino acids. Researchers ran the assay at a deep level. Each PCR replicate from the sorted subsets contained 150 to 250 ng DNA, which is about 30,000 T cell genomes. Here immunoSEQ multiplex PCR was the method, and the copy in TCRdb shows in-frame clones only, minus some. The sample has roughly 1 million clones; 78% are singletons. The source of this sequence is a man younger than 35 in good health. Some clones in this sample may be carry-over from other donors' samples. The rearrangement joins TRBV6-6 to TRBJ2-1; 9 bases line up with TRBD2. Sequenced sample: memory CD4+ T cells from PBMCs. Sample subset: CD45RA-negative fraction. The CDR3 spells CASSYSRLADNEQFF. In DNA form, the CDR3 reads TGTGCCAGCAGTTACTCGCGACTAGCGGACAATGAGCAGTTCTTC.